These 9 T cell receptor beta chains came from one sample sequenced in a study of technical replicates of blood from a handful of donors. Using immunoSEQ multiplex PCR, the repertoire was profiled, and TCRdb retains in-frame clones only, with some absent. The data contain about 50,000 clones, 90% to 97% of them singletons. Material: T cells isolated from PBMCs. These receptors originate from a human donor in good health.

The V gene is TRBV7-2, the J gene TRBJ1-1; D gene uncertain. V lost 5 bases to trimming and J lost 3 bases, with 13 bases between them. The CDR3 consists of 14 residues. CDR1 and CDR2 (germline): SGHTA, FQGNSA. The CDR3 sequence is CASSPGFGYTEAFF. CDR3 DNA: TGTGCCAGCAGCCCGGGGTTCGGGTACACTGAAGCTTTCTTT.

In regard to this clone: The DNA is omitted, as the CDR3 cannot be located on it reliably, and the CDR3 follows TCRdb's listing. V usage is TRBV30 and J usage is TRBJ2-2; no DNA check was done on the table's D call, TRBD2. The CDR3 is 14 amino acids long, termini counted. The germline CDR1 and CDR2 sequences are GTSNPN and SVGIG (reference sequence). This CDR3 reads CAWSVDFGAGELFF.

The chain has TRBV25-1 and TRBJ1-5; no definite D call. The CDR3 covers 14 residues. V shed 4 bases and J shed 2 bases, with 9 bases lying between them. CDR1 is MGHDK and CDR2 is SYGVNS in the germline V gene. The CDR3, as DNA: TGTGCCAGCAGTGGAGGACTGGGCAATCAGCCCCAGCATTTT. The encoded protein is CASSGGLGNQPQHF.

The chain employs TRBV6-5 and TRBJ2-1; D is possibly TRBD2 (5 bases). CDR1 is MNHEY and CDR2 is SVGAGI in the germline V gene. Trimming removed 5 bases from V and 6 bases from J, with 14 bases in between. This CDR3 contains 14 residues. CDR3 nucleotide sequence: TGTGCCAGCAGTCCCCATCCGGGGTCCAATGAGCAGTTCTTC. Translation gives CASSPHPGSNEQFF.

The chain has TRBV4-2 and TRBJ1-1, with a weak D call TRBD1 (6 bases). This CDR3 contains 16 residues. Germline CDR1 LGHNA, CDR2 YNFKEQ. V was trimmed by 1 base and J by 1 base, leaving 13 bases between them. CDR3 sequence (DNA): TGTGCCAGCAGCCAAGGAGGCGCCAGGGGGAACACTGAAGCTTTCTTT. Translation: CASSQGGARGNTEAFF.

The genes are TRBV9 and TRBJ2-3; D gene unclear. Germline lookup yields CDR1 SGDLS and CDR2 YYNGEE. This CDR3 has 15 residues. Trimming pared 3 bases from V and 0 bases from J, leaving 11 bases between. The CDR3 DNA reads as TGTGCCAGCAGCGGGGTTGAGGAGAGCACAGATACGCAGTATTTT. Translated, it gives CASSGVEESTDTQYF.

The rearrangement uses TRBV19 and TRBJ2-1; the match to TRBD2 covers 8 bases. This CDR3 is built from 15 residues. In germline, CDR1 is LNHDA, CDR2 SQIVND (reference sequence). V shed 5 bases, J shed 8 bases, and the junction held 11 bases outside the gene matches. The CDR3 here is CASSWSAGTRYEQFF. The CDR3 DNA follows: TGTGCCAGTAGTTGGTCCGCCGGGACTAGGTATGAGCAGTTCTTC.

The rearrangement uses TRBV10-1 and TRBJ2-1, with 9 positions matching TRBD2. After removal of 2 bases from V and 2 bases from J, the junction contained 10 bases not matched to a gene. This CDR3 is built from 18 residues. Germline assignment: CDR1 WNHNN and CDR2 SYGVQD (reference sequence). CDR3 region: CASSEGGPSGVTYNEQFF. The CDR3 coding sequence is TGCGCCAGCAGTGAGGGGGGGCCTAGCGGGGTTACCTACAATGAGCAGTTCTTC.

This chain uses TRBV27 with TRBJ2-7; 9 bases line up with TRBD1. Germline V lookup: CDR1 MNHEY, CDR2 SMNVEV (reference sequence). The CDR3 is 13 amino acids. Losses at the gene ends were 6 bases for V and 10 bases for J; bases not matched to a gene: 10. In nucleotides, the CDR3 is TGTGCCAGCAGGCCCGGGACAGGGTTGGCTCAGTACTTC. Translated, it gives CASRPGTGLAQYF.